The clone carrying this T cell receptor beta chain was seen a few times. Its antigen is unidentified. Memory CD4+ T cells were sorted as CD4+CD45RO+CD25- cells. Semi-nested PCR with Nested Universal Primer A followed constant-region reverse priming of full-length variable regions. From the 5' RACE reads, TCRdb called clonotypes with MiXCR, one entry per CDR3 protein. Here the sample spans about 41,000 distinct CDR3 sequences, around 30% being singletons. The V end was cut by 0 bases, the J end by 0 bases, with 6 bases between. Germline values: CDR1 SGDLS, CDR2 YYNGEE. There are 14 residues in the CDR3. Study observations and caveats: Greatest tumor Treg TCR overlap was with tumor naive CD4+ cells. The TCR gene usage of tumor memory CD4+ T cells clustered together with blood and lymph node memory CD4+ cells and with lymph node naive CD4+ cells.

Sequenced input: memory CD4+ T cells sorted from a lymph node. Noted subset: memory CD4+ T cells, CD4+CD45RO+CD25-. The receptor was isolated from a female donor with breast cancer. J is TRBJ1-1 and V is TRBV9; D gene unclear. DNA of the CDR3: TGTGCCAGCAGCGTAGACGTTCTGAACACTGAAGCTTTCTTT. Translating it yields CASSVDVLNTEAFF.